This TCR beta chain was found in a study of blood T cell repertoires in COVID-19. Study at large: Researchers got acute and convalescent COVID-19 samples from the United States, Italy and Spain.

Some clones are missing from TCRdb's copy, which holds only in-frame ones; the method was immunoSEQ multiplex PCR. The top ten clones hold 2% to 3% of a sample with over 250,000 clones, about 88% of them seen once. CDR1 and CDR2 from the germline V gene are ENHRY and SYGVKD. The CDR3 covers 15 residues. The V segment lost 6 bases and the J segment 4 bases; nucleotides outside the gene matches: 7. The sequence was obtained from a man in his sixties who had recovered from COVID-19. The specimen sequenced was PBMCs or T cells enriched from blood (not recorded which). This chain joins TRBV10-3 and TRBJ1-3; 9 nucleotides line up with TRBD1. CDR3: CAIRVQGAFGNTIYF. In DNA, the CDR3 is TGTGCCATCAGGGTACAGGGGGCGTTCGGAAACACCATATATTTT.